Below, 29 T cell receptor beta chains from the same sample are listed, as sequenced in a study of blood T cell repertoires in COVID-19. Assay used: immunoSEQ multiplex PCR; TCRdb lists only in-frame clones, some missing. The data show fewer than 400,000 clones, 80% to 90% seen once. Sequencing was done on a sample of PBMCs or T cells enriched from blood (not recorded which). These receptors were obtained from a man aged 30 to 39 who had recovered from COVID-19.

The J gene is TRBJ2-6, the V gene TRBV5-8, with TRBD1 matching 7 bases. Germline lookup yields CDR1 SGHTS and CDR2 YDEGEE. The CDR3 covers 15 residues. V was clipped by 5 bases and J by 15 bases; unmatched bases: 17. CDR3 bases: TGTGCCAGCAGTCTCGATCGACAGGGACCCCTTGCCCTGACTTTC. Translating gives CASSLDRQGPLALTF.

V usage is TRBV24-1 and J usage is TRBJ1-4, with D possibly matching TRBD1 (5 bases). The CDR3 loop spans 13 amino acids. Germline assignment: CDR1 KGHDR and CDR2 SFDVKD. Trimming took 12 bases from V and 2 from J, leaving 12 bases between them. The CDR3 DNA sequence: TGTGCCGGCCCGGGACTCACTAATGAAAAACTGTTTTTT. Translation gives CAGPGLTNEKLFF.

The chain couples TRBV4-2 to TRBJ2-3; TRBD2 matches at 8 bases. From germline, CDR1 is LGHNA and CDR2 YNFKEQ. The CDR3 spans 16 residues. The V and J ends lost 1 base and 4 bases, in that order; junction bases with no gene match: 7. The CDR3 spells CASSQGGSGNSDTQYF. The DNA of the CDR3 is TGTGCCAGCAGCCAAGGGGGTAGCGGGAACTCAGATACGCAGTATTTT.

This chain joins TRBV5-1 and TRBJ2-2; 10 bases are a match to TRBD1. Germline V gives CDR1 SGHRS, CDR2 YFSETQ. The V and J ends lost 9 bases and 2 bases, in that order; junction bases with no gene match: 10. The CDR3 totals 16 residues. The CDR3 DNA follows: TGCGCCAACGGGACAGGGGTTGCGGGAAACACCGGGGAGCTGTTTTTT. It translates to CANGTGVAGNTGELFF.

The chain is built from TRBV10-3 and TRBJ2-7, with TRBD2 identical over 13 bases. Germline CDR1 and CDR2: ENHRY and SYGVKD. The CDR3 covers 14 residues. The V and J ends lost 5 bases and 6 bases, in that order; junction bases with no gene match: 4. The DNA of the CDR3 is TGTGCCATCAGTCGGACTAGCGGGAGCTTCGAGCAGTACTTC. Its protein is CAISRTSGSFEQYF.

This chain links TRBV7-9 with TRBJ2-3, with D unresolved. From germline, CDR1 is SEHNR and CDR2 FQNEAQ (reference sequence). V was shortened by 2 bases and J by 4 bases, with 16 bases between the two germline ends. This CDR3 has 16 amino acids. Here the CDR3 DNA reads TGTGCCAGCAGCTTAAACCTGCGGCGAGAATCAGATACGCAGTATTTT. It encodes CASSLNLRRESDTQYF.

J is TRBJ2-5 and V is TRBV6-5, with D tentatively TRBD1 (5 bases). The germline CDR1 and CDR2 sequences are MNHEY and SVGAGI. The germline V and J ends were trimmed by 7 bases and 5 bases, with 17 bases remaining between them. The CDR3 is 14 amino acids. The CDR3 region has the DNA TGTGCCAGCAAGACCCCCGGCAGGGTGGAGACCCAGTACTTC. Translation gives CASKTPGRVETQYF.

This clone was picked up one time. The CDR3 region has the DNA TGTGCCAGCAGTCCCCGAGGTAGCGGGAGATCTTTTTCAATTTACAATGAGCAGTTCTTC. It codes for CASSPRGSGRSFSIYNEQFF. J is TRBJ2-1 and V is TRBV27; 9 nucleotides line up with TRBD2. This CDR3 has 20 amino acids. Unmatched junction bases numbered 21, after V lost 5 bases and J lost 4 bases. CDR1 MNHEY and CDR2 SMNVEV come from the germline V gene (reference sequence).

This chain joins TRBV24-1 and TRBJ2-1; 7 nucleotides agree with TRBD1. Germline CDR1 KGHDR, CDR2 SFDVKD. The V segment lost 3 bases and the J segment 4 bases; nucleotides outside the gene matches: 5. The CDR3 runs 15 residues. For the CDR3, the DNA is TGTGCCACCAGTGATCCCGGACAGGTATACAATGAGCAGTTCTTC. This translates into CATSDPGQVYNEQFF.

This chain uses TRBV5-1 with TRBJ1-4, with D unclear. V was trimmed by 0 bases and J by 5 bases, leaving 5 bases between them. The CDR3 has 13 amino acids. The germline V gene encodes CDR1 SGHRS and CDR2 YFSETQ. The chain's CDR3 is CASSLAQNEKLFF. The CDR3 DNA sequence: TGCGCCAGCAGCTTGGCACAGAATGAAAAACTGTTTTTT.

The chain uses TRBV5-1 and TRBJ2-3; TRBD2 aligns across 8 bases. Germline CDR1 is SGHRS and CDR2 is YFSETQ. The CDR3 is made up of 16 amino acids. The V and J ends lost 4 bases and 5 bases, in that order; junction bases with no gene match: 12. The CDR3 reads CASSPGPAGGVDTQYF. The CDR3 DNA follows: TGCGCCAGCAGCCCCGGACCAGCCGGGGGGGTAGATACGCAGTATTTT.

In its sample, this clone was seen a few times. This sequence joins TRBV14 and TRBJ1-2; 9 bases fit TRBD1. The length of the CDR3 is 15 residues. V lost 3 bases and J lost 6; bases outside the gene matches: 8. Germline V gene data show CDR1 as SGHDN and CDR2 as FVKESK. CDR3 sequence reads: CASSQKGTGYDGYTF. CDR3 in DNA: TGTGCCAGCAGCCAGAAAGGGACAGGGTATGATGGCTACACCTTC. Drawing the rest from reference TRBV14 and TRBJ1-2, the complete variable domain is EAGVTQFPSHSVIEKGQTVTLRCDPISGHDNLYWYRRVMGKEIKFLLHFVKESKQDESGMPNNRFLAERTGGTYSTLKVQPAELEDSGVYFCASSQKGTGYDGYTFGSGTRLTVV.

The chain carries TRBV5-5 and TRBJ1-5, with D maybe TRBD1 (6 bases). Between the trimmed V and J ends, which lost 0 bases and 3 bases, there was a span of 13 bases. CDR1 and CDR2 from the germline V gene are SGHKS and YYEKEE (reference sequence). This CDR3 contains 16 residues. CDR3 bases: TGTGCCAGCAGCTTGGGGATCAGGGGTGACAATCAGCCCCAGCATTTT. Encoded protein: CASSLGIRGDNQPQHF.

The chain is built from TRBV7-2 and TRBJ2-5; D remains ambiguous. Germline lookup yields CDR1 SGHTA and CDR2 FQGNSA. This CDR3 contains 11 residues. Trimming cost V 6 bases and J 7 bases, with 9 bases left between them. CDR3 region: CASSRVGTQYF. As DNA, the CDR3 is TGTGCCAGCAGTCGGGTGGGGACCCAGTACTTC.

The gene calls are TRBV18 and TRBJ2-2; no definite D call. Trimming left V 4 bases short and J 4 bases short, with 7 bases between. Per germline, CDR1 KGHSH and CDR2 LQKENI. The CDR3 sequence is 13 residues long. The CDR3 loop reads CASSLASTGELFF. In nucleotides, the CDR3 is TGTGCCAGCTCACTGGCCAGCACCGGGGAGCTGTTTTTT.

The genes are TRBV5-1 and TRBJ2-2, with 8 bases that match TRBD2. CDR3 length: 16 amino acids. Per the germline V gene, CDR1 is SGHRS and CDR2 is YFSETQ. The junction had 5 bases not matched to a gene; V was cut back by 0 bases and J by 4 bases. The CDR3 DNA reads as TGCGCCAGCAGCTTGGCCGCGGGGGGCGCCACCGGGGAGCTGTTTTTT. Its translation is CASSLAAGGATGELFF. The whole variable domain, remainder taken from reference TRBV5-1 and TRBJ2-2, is KAGVTQTPRYLIKTRGQQVTLSCSPISGHRSVSWYQQTPGQGLQFLFEYFSETQRNKGNFPGRFSGRQFSNSRSEMNVSTLELGDSALYLCASSLAAGGATGELFFGEGSRLTVL.

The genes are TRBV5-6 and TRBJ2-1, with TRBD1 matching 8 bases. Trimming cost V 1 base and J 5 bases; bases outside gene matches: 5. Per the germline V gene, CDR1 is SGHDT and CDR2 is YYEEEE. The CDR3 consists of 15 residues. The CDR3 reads CASSLLGQVHNEQFF. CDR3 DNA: TGTGCCAGCAGCTTGTTGGGACAGGTGCACAATGAGCAGTTCTTC.

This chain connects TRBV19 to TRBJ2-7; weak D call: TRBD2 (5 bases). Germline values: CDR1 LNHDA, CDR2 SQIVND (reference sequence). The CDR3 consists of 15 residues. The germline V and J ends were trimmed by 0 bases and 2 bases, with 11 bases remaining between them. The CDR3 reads CASSIDRRGAYEQYF. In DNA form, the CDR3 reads TGTGCCAGTAGTATAGATCGACGGGGAGCCTACGAGCAGTACTTC.

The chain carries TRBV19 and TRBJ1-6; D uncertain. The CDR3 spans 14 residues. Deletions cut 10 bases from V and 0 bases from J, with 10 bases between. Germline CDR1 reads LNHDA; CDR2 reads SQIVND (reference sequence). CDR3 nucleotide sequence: TGTGCCACCGCGGGGAGCTCCTATAATTCACCCCTCCACTTT. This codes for CATAGSSYNSPLHF.

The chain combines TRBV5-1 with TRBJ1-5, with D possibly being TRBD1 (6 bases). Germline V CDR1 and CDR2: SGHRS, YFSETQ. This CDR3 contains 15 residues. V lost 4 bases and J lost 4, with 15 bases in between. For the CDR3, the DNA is TGCGCCAGCAGCGACGACGGACAGCCTAATCAGCCCCAGCATTTT. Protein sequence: CASSDDGQPNQPQHF.

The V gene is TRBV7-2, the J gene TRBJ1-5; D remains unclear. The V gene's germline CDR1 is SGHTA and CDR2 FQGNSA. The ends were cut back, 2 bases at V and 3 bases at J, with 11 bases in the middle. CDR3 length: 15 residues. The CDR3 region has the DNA TGTGCCAGCAGCTTACCACCCAGTAACAATCAGCCCCAGCATTTT. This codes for CASSLPPSNNQPQHF.

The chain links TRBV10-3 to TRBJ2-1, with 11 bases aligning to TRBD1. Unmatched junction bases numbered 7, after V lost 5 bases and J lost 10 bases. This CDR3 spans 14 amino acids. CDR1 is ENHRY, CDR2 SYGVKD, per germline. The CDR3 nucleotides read TGTGCCATCAGTTGGCGGGACAGGGGGGGGGAGCAGTTCTTC. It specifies CAISWRDRGGEQFF.

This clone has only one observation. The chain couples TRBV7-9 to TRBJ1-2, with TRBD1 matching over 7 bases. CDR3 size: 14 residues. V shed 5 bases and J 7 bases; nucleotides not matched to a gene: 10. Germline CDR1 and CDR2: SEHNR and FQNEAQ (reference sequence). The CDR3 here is CASSLPPGGSGYTF. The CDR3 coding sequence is TGTGCCAGCAGCCTACCCCCAGGGGGATCTGGCTACACCTTC.

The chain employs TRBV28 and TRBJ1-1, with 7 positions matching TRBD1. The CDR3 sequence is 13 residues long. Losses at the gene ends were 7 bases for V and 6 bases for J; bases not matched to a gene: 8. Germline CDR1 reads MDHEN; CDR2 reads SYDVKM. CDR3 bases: TGTGCCAGCACCAGGGGGGCGAGATCTGAAGCTTTCTTT. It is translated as CASTRGARSEAFF. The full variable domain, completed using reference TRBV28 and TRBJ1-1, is DVKVTQSSRYLVKRTGEKVFLECVQDMDHENMFWYRQDPGLGLRLIYFSYDVKMKEKGDIPEGYSVSREKKERFSLILESASTNQTSMYLCASTRGARSEAFFGQGTRLTVV.

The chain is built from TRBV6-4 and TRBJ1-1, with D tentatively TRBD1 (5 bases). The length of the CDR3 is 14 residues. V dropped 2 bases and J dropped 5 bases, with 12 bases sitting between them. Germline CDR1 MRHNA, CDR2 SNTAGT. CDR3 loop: CASSDGRGGTEAFF. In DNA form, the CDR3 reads TGTGCCAGCAGTGACGGGAGGGGAGGGACTGAAGCTTTCTTT.

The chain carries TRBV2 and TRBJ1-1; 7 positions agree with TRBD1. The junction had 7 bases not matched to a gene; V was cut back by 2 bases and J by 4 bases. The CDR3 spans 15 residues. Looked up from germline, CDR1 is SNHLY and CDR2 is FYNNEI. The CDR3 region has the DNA TGTGCCAGCAGTGAAAGGATTGGGACAGCCACTGAAGCTTTCTTT. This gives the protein CASSERIGTATEAFF.

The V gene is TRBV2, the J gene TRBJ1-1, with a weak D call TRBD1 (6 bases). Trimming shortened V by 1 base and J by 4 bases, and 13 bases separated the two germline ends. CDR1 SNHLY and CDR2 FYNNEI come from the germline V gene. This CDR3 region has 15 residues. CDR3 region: CASSEGGGRGTEAFF. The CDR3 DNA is TGTGCCAGCAGTGAAGGCGGGGGGCGTGGCACTGAAGCTTTCTTT.

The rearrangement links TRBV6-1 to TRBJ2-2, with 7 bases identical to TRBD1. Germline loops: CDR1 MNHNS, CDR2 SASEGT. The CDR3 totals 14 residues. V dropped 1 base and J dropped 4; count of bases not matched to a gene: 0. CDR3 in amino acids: CASSEGQGTGELFF. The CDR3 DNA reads TGTGCCAGCAGTGAAGGACAGGGCACCGGGGAGCTGTTTTTT.

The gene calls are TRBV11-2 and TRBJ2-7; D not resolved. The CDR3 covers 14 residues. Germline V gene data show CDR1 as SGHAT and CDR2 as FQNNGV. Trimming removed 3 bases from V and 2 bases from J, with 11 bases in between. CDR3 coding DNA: TGTGCCAGCAGCTTGAGGTTCCTGGCCTACGAGCAGTACTTC. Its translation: CASSLRFLAYEQYF.